Below are 20 T cell receptor beta chains sequenced from a single sample in a study of shared clonotypes between healthy human individuals. The table came from immunoSEQ multiplex PCR; TCRdb's copy has only in-frame clones and leaves some out. The data show over 1.4 million clones, roughly 96% seen once. Sample: naive CD4+ T cells sorted from blood. Subset: CD45RA+ positively selected. The origin of the receptors is a man younger than 45 in good health.

The chain joins TRBV2 to TRBJ2-5, with 8 bases identical to TRBD2. Trimming cost V 6 bases and J 1 base; bases outside gene matches: 1. Germline CDR1 and CDR2: SNHLY and FYNNEI. The CDR3 is made up of 13 amino acids. The CDR3 loop reads CASSGRAQETQYF. CDR3 bases: TGTGCCAGCAGCGGGAGGGCCCAAGAGACCCAGTACTTC.

The chain joins TRBV27 to TRBJ2-5; the match to TRBD1 covers 8 bases. V shed 3 bases, J shed 2 bases, and the junction held 5 bases outside the gene matches. Germline CDR1 is MNHEY and CDR2 is SMNVEV (reference sequence). The CDR3 is made up of 15 amino acids. The DNA for the CDR3 is TGTGCCAGCAGTTTTATTGGGACAGGACAAGAGACCCAGTACTTC. Encoded protein: CASSFIGTGQETQYF.

The rearrangement links TRBV7-9 to TRBJ1-2; 8 bases agree with TRBD1. The CDR3 is 14 residues long. Germline V gene sequence: CDR1 SEHNR, CDR2 FQNEAQ (reference sequence). Germline trimming cut 1 base from V and 8 bases from J; bases unmatched to any gene: 6. This CDR3 reads CASSLEGAGGGYTF. In DNA form, the CDR3 reads TGTGCCAGCAGCTTAGAAGGGGCAGGGGGCGGCTACACCTTC. The variable domain in full, with the rest retrieved from reference TRBV7-9 and TRBJ1-2, is DTGVSQNPRHKITKRGQNVTFRCDPISEHNRLYWYRQTLGQGPEFLTYFQNEAQLEKSRLLSDRFSAERPKGSFSTLEIQRTEQGDSAMYLCASSLEGAGGGYTFGSGTRLTVV.

The chain links TRBV2 to TRBJ2-3; D is ambiguous. Trimming pared 4 bases from V and 4 bases from J, leaving 6 bases between. The CDR3 has 12 amino acids. CDR1 is SNHLY and CDR2 is FYNNEI in the germline V gene. The CDR3 coding sequence is TGTGCCAGCAGTGGGTGGGCAGATACGCAGTATTTT. It yields the protein CASSGWADTQYF.

With respect to this clone: The sample has other DNA sequences that encode this CDR3 too. J is TRBJ2-1 and V is TRBV10-1; 9 nucleotides align to TRBD1. After removal of 0 bases from V and 4 bases from J, the junction contained 4 bases not matched to a gene. This CDR3 contains 16 residues. CDR1 and CDR2 (germline): WNHNN, SYGVQD (reference sequence). The CDR3 reads CASSESGQGIYNEQFF. As DNA, the CDR3 is TGCGCCAGCAGTGAGTCTGGACAGGGGATATACAATGAGCAGTTCTTC.

V is TRBV5-4 and J is TRBJ2-1; D could derive from TRBD1 or TRBD2 (5 bases each). Trimming shortened V by 4 bases and J by 7 bases, and 15 bases separated the two germline ends. Per the germline V gene, CDR1 is SGHNT and CDR2 is YYREEE (reference sequence). The CDR3 totals 14 residues. CDR3 region: CASSAPGAWNEQFF. The DNA of the CDR3 is TGTGCCAGCAGCGCCCCCGGGGCGTGGAATGAGCAGTTCTTC. Together with reference TRBV5-4 and TRBJ2-1, the CDR3 gives the full variable domain: ETGVTQSPTHLIKTRGQQVTLRCSSQSGHNTVSWYQQALGQGPQFIFQYYREEENGRGNFPPRFSGLQFPNYSSELNVNALELDDSALYLCASSAPGAWNEQFFGPGTRLTVL.

The chain couples TRBV9 to TRBJ2-7; D remains unclear. Germline V gene data show CDR1 as SGDLS and CDR2 as YYNGEE. The CDR3 is made up of 16 amino acids. Trimming shortened V by 0 bases and J by 5 bases, and 18 bases separated the two germline ends. CDR3 bases: TGTGCCAGCAGCGTAGATGTGGGATCGATGTTCGACGAGCAGTACTTC. Its protein product is CASSVDVGSMFDEQYF.

This clone was seen more than once but under ten times. V and J are TRBV7-2 and TRBJ1-1; 8 nucleotides match TRBD1. Germline lookup yields CDR1 SGHTA and CDR2 FQGNSA. V was pared by 4 bases and J by 4 bases, with 2 bases of the junction left unmatched. This CDR3 spans 13 amino acids. As DNA, the CDR3 is TGTGCCAGCAGCTACACAGGGGGCACTGAAGCTTTCTTT. This sequence encodes CASSYTGGTEAFF.

The rearrangement links TRBV18 to TRBJ2-2; D is ambiguous. The V and J ends lost 5 bases and 5 bases respectively, with 21 bases between them. Germline-derived CDR1 and CDR2 are KGHSH and LQKENI. The CDR3 extends over 17 amino acids. The DNA for the CDR3 is TGTGCCAGCTCAAATACACCATCACAGCGAGAAACCGGGGAGCTGTTTTTT. Protein product: CASSNTPSQRETGELFF.

As for this clone: Germline is not matched at one junction end, which may reflect a read error. Other DNA sequences in this sample translate to the same CDR3. V and J are TRBV6-5 and TRBJ2-5; 7 bases match TRBD2. From germline, CDR1 is MNHEY and CDR2 SVGAGI. The CDR3 sequence is 14 residues long. CDR3 DNA: TGTGCCAGCAGCTACTCACTAGCGCAAGAGACCCAGTACTTC. This codes for CASSYSLAQETQYF.

About this clone itself: Other DNA variants within this sample encode the same CDR3. This chain joins TRBV9 and TRBJ2-1; 12 nucleotides match TRBD2. This CDR3 has 15 amino acids. The V segment lost 0 bases and the J segment 9 bases; nucleotides outside the gene matches: 4. CDR1 and CDR2 from the germline V gene are SGDLS and YYNGEE. CDR3 nucleotide sequence: TGTGCCAGCAGCGTAGGCCTAGCGGGAGGGGGTGAGCAGTTCTTC. It specifies CASSVGLAGGGEQFF.

Turning to this clone: At the DNA level, this CDR3 is encoded by other sequences in the same sample as well. CDR3 residues: CASSLGGRETQYF. The DNA for the CDR3 is TGTGCCAGCAGCTTGGGAGGGAGGGAGACCCAGTACTTC. The chain employs TRBV5-6 and TRBJ2-5, with D possibly being TRBD2 (6 bases). Germline-derived CDR1 and CDR2 are SGHDT and YYEEEE. This CDR3 is 13 amino acids long. V was trimmed by 0 bases and J by 5 bases, leaving 8 bases between them.

The DNA of the CDR3 is TGTGCCTGGAGTGACCCGGGGCGGGGGAACGCCTACGAGCAGTACTTC. Its protein product is CAWSDPGRGNAYEQYF. The rearrangement links TRBV30 to TRBJ2-7, with TRBD2 matching over 7 bases. There are 16 residues in the CDR3. CDR1 and CDR2 (germline): GTSNPN, SVGIG (reference sequence). V trimming: 1 base; J trimming: 2 bases; junction bases outside the gene matches: 11.

J is TRBJ2-7 and V is TRBV28; D might be TRBD2 (6 bases). Per germline, CDR1 MDHEN and CDR2 SYDVKM. The CDR3 is 16 residues long. V shed 2 bases and J shed 0 bases, with 14 bases lying between them. CDR3 in amino acids: CASSLPGLLSSYEQYF. The CDR3 DNA sequence: TGTGCCAGCAGTTTACCCGGACTACTTAGCTCCTACGAGCAGTACTTC.

V and J are TRBV5-1 and TRBJ1-3, with D unclear. Germline lookup yields CDR1 SGHRS and CDR2 YFSETQ. The CDR3 loop spans 15 amino acids. Deletions cut 0 bases from V and 0 bases from J, with 7 bases between. CDR3 in amino acids: CASSLAPNSGNTIYF. The CDR3 bases are TGCGCCAGCAGCTTGGCGCCAAACTCTGGAAACACCATATATTTT.

The gene calls are TRBV12-5 and TRBJ1-1; no definite D call. Deletions cut 3 bases from V and 4 bases from J, with 12 bases between. The CDR3 is made up of 14 amino acids. Germline values: CDR1 LGHNT, CDR2 FRNRAP. This chain's CDR3 is CASGLDTVGTEAFF. The CDR3, as DNA: TGTGCTAGTGGTTTAGACACCGTGGGCACTGAAGCTTTCTTT.

For the CDR3, the DNA is TGCGCCAGCAGCTTGGCCGAGCGGGAGGCAGATACGCAGTATTTT. Amino acids: CASSLAEREADTQYF. The chain joins TRBV5-1 to TRBJ2-3, with 9 bases that match TRBD2. Germline CDR1 and CDR2: SGHRS and YFSETQ. The V segment lost 0 bases and the J segment 4 bases; nucleotides outside the gene matches: 3. The CDR3 spans 15 residues.

DNA of the CDR3: TGTGCCAGCAGCACACGGACAGGGGGCTACAATGAGCAGTTCTTC. Residues: CASSTRTGGYNEQFF. This chain links TRBV5-4 with TRBJ2-1, with 10 bases lining up with TRBD1. This CDR3 has 15 amino acids. The J segment lost 3 bases and the V segment lost 4 bases, leaving 4 bases of the junction unmatched. Germline V gene lookup returns CDR1 SGHNT and CDR2 YYREEE (reference sequence).

This chain links TRBV6-5 with TRBJ2-7, with a weak D call TRBD2 (7 bases). CDR1 MNHEY and CDR2 SVGAGI come from the germline V gene. The V gene lost 3 bases and the J gene lost 3 bases, with 15 bases spanning the gap. The CDR3 has 15 residues. The CDR3 here is CASSYTGTKGYEQYF. CDR3 bases: TGTGCCAGCAGTTATACAGGGACTAAGGGCTACGAGCAGTACTTC.

This chain uses TRBV7-2 with TRBJ2-5; 9 nucleotides line up with TRBD1. The germline V gene encodes CDR1 SGHTA and CDR2 FQGNSA. V trimming: 5 bases; J trimming: 0 bases; junction bases outside the gene matches: 16. The CDR3 loop spans 19 amino acids. The CDR3 here is CASSHRLGGTGMYQETQYF. The CDR3 DNA sequence: TGTGCCAGCAGCCATAGGCTGGGAGGGACAGGGATGTACCAAGAGACCCAGTACTTC.